This T cell receptor (beta chain) derives from a study of blood T cell repertoires in COVID-19. CDR1 and CDR2 from the germline V gene are MDHEN and SYDVKM. V shed 9 bases, J shed 4 bases, and the junction held 3 bases outside the gene matches. The CDR3 is 13 residues long. Only in-frame clones appear in the TCRdb table, and some are missing; sequencing was by immunoSEQ multiplex PCR. The data show 150,000 to 200,000 clones, around 84% seen once. The sample taken for sequencing was peripheral blood. This receptor was obtained from a middle-aged man with active or convalescent COVID-19. The chain links TRBV28 to TRBJ1-3; 10 bases are a match to TRBD1. DNA of the CDR3: TGTGCCAGTTGGGACAGGGGAGGAAACACCATATATTTT. This encodes CASWDRGGNTIYF.